The rows below give T cell receptor beta chains drawn from one sample of a study of T cell repertoires in cytomegalovirus infection. TCRdb recomputed calls from the reads with MiXCR, one row per CDR3 protein. Of 100,000 to 150,000 distinct CDR3 sequences listed, approximately 8.8% are singletons. The sample consisted of PBMCs. The receptors were sampled from a human donor in good health (CMV status not recorded). Some clones in this sample may be carry-over from other donors' samples. Both conserved end residues are part of each CDR3. The order of the fields is V gene, clone size, J gene, CDR3 protein. Some rows mark clone size as missing; the rest say once, few, many or name a class of expanded clone.

V gene: TRBV12-3/TRBV12-4; clone size: many; J gene: TRBJ1-5; CDR3 protein: CASRINSNQPQHF
V gene: TRBV7-9; clone size: many; J gene: TRBJ1-5; CDR3 protein: CASSSVDQPQHF
V gene: TRBV19; clone size: many; J gene: TRBJ1-2; CDR3 protein: CACAGILGYTF
V gene: TRBV20-1; clone size: few; J gene: TRBJ2-3; CDR3 protein: CRLGGTDTQYF
V gene: TRBV5-1; clone size: many; J gene: TRBJ1-1; CDR3 protein: CASSSGTANTEAFF
V gene: TRBV28; clone size: many; J gene: TRBJ2-2; CDR3 protein: CASSLLLAENTGELFF
V gene: TRBV28; clone size: NA; J gene: TRBJ2-1; CDR3 protein: CASSLNRNEQFF
V gene: TRBV2; clone size: many; J gene: TRBJ1-4; CDR3 protein: CASSPSEYTNEKLFF
V gene: TRBV6-6; clone size: NA; J gene: TRBJ2-4; CDR3 protein: CASSPIVKNIQYF
V gene: TRBV7-2; clone size: many; J gene: TRBJ2-5; CDR3 protein: CASSRALKGETQYF
V gene: TRBV19; clone size: many; J gene: TRBJ2-1; CDR3 protein: CASTTQTYPDEQFF
V gene: TRBV9; clone size: many; J gene: TRBJ1-1; CDR3 protein: CASSVGLAQGGAFF
V gene: TRBV4-1; clone size: many; J gene: TRBJ2-7; CDR3 protein: CASSVVMGPNEQYF
V gene: TRBV20-1; clone size: few; J gene: TRBJ1-2; CDR3 protein: CSASVRTNYGYTF
V gene: TRBV19; clone size: few; J gene: TRBJ2-1; CDR3 protein: CASSPGLWYNEQFF
V gene: TRBV28; clone size: many; J gene: TRBJ2-7; CDR3 protein: CASGLGGVGEQYF
V gene: TRBV7-2; clone size: many; J gene: TRBJ2-5; CDR3 protein: CASSSGLALRETQYF
V gene: TRBV11-1; clone size: many; J gene: TRBJ2-1; CDR3 protein: CASSLESGVNRNEQFF
V gene: TRBV6-8; clone size: few; J gene: TRBJ2-1; CDR3 protein: CASSPFLAGSYNEQFF
V gene: TRBV2; clone size: few; J gene: TRBJ1-1; CDR3 protein: CASESELQGATTEAFF
V gene: TRBV19; clone size: NA; J gene: TRBJ1-2; CDR3 protein: CARSVGQSYGYTF